These T cell receptor beta chains were read from a single sample in a study of blood T cell repertoires in COVID-19. The protocol was immunoSEQ multiplex PCR, while the TCRdb copy is restricted to in-frame clones and leaves out a portion. The sample lists 30,000 to 40,000 clones, 70% to 90% occurring once. The sample was peripheral blood. The receptors here all came from a human donor in a cohort sampled during active COVID-19. Each CDR3 is given with its conserved first and last residue.

>TRBJ1-1|TRBV19
CASSLLGARTEAFF
>TRBJ1-1|TRBV6-1
CASSEARGRNTEAFF
>TRBJ1-6|TRBV2
CASRFTGLGSPLHF
>TRBJ2-3|TRBV3-1/TRBV3-2
CASRYQRGADTDTQYF
>TRBJ2-7|TRBV4-1
CASSQAPGQGNYEQYF
>TRBJ1-4|TRBV2
CASSENTNEKLFF
>TRBJ1-2|TRBV14
CASSPSRYSGYGYTF
>TRBJ1-2|TRBV19
CASSPDSTYGYTF
>TRBJ1-2|TRBV7-2
CASSPNSGGYTF
>TRBJ1-6|TRBV10-2
CATSETVPNSPLHF
>TRBJ2-7|TRBV5-4
CASSPRGKGYEQYF
>TRBJ1-2|TRBV7-9
CASRQGSAYGYTF
>TRBJ2-2|TRBV11-2
CASSLDPAPGELFF
>TRBJ2-5|TRBV5-6
CASSLDPGQQETQYF
>TRBJ2-3|TRBV29-1
CSVPRGPGKDTQYF
>TRBJ2-6|TRBV27
CASSLYGDPGANVLTF
>TRBJ2-7|TRBV5-4
CASSRTDGGGEQYF
>TRBJ2-7|TRBV6-1
CASSERTGSSYEQYF
>TRBJ2-2|TRBV9
CASSVGPGELFF
>TRBJ2-1|TRBV5-5
CASSGGLAGRSSYNEQFF
>TRBJ2-1|TRBV7-2
CASSLIAGGLNEQFF